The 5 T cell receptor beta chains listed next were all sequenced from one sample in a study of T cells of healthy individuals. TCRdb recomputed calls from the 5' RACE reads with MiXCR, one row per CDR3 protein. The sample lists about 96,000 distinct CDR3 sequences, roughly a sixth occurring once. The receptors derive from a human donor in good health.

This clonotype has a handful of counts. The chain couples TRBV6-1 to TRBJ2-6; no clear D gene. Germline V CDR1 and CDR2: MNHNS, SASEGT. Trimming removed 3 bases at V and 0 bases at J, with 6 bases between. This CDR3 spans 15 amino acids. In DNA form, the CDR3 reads TGTGCCAGCAGTGAGACGGCCTCTGGGGCCAACGTCCTGACTTTC. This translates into CASSETASGANVLTF.

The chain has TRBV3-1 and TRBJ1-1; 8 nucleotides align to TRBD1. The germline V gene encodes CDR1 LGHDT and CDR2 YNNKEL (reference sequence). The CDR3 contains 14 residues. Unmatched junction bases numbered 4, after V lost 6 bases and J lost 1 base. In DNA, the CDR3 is TGTGCCAGCAGGCTGGACAGGGCGAACACTGAAGCTTTCTTT. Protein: CASRLDRANTEAFF.

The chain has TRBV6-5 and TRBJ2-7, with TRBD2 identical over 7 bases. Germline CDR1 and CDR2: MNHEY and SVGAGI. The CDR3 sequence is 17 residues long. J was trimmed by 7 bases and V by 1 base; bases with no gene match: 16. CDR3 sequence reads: CASSYFPSRGGIQEQYF. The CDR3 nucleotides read TGTGCCAGCAGTTACTTCCCCTCCCGCGGGGGAATCCAAGAGCAGTACTTC.

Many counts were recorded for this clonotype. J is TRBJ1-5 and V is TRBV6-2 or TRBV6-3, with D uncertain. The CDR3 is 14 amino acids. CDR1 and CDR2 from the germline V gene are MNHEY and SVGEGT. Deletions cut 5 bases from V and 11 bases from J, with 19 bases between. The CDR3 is CASSANTVSLSQHF. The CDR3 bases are TGTGCCAGCAGTGCAAACACCGTATCTTTGTCCCAGCATTTT.

CDR3 residues: CASSQARTGFLTGELFF. For the CDR3, the DNA is TGCGCCAGCAGCCAAGCCCGGACAGGGTTCCTCACCGGGGAGCTGTTTTTT. J is TRBJ2-2 and V is TRBV4-3, with TRBD1 identical over 8 bases. The CDR3 totals 17 residues. The germline CDR1 and CDR2 sequences are LGHNA and YSLEER. V dropped 1 base and J dropped 4; count of bases not matched to a gene: 8.